This passage covers 10 T cell receptor beta chains from one sample sequenced in a study of beta chain features in type 1 diabetes. Broader study findings: Type 1 diabetes patients showed a moderate but significant shortening of TCRB CDR3s in all four CD4+ subsets.

Their recognized antigens are unknown. Expressed TCRB transcripts were sequenced because the entire RNA isolate underwent reverse transcription. Sequenced by immunoSEQ multiplex PCR; TCRdb stores in-frame clones only, minus some. The table includes some 160,000 clones, approximately 8.7% detected once. Source material: central memory CD4+ T cells from blood. Source of these receptors: a woman younger than 45 with type 1 diabetes.

This clone was picked up a small number of times. The CDR3 bases are TGCGCCAGCAGCTCCCGACTAGCGGGGTACAATGAGCAGTTCTTC. It yields the protein CASSSRLAGYNEQFF. This chain links TRBV5-1 with TRBJ2-1; 11 bases align to TRBD2. The junction had 3 bases not matched to a gene; V was cut back by 3 bases and J by 4 bases. From germline, CDR1 is SGHRS and CDR2 YFSETQ. The CDR3 is 15 amino acids.

This clone was recorded a few times. The CDR3 bases are TGTGCCAGCAGCTTAGGGGGACAGGGGGCTATAAATGGCTACACCTTC. Translated: CASSLGGQGAINGYTF. The chain couples TRBV7-8 to TRBJ1-2, with 12 bases identical to TRBD1. The length of the CDR3 is 16 residues. From germline, CDR1 is SGHVS and CDR2 FQNEAQ. V lost 1 base to trimming and J lost 6 bases; unmatched junction nucleotides: 6.

The chain joins TRBV7-2 to TRBJ2-1; possibly TRBD2 for D (6 bases). The V end was cut by 3 bases, the J end by 4 bases, with 16 bases between. The CDR3 is 16 amino acids. Per the germline V gene, CDR1 is SGHTA and CDR2 is FQGNSA. The CDR3 sequence is CASSLGSGGSYNEQFF. The CDR3 bases are TGTGCCAGCAGCTTGGGGTCCGGGGGTTCTTACAATGAGCAGTTCTTC.

The chain employs TRBV5-4 and TRBJ2-3; the match to TRBD2 covers 8 bases. With 2 bases clipped from V and 3 bases from J, the junction kept 5 bases outside the gene matches. The CDR3 consists of 15 residues. The germline V gene has CDR1 SGHNT and CDR2 YYREEE (reference sequence). CDR3 region: CASSFSGTATDTQYF. The CDR3 DNA reads TGTGCCAGCAGCTTTAGCGGGACTGCGACAGATACGCAGTATTTT.

The chain carries TRBV19 and TRBJ2-1, with 11 positions matching TRBD2. With 6 bases clipped from V and 0 bases from J, the junction kept 4 bases outside the gene matches. CDR3 length: 16 residues. CDR1 and CDR2 (germline): LNHDA, SQIVND (reference sequence). CDR3 amino acids: CASRGLAGYSYNEQFF. In DNA form, the CDR3 reads TGTGCCAGTAGAGGACTAGCGGGTTACTCCTACAATGAGCAGTTCTTC.

This clone was detected only a few times. The chain joins TRBV19 to TRBJ2-1, with TRBD2 matching 10 bases. The CDR3 has 15 amino acids. Per the germline V gene, CDR1 is LNHDA and CDR2 is SQIVND (reference sequence). The V and J ends lost 7 bases and 8 bases, in that order; junction bases with no gene match: 11. CDR3 protein: CASTSGTSAFDEQFF. DNA for the CDR3: TGTGCCAGTACTTCCGGGACTAGCGCTTTCGATGAGCAGTTCTTC.

In this sample, this clone turned up a few times. This chain uses TRBV27 with TRBJ1-5, with TRBD1 matching 7 bases. CDR1 and CDR2 (germline): MNHEY, SMNVEV (reference sequence). This CDR3 contains 14 residues. Unmatched junction bases numbered 5, after V lost 5 bases and J lost 4 bases. The DNA of the CDR3 is TGTGCCAGCAGTCCGGGACAGCTTAATCAGCCCCAGCATTTT. It specifies CASSPGQLNQPQHF.

The CDR3 DNA is TGTGCCTGGAGTGTAAGTCGACTAGCGGGAACCTCCCAAGAGACCCAGTACTTC. Amino acid sequence: CAWSVSRLAGTSQETQYF. The chain recombines TRBV30 with TRBJ2-5; 11 bases fit TRBD2. The ends lost 0 bases at V and 1 base at J; junction bases unmatched: 10. Germline values: CDR1 GTSNPN, CDR2 SVGIG (reference sequence). This CDR3 spans 18 amino acids.

This clone was seen more than once but under ten times. The V and J genes are TRBV7-2 and TRBJ2-1; 7 bases are shared with TRBD2. V shed 6 bases, J shed 8 bases, and the junction held 4 bases outside the gene matches. Per the germline V gene, CDR1 is SGHTA and CDR2 is FQGNSA. CDR3 length: 12 amino acids. Written as DNA, the CDR3 is TGTGCCAGCAGTATACGGGAGGATGAGCAGTTCTTC. Translation gives CASSIREDEQFF.

In its sample, this clone was seen many times. This chain connects TRBV4-1 to TRBJ2-1; 13 positions match TRBD2. This CDR3 has 19 amino acids. With 1 base clipped from V and 10 bases from J, the junction kept 16 bases outside the gene matches. Germline CDR1 reads MGHRA; CDR2 reads YSYEKL. The CDR3 loop reads CASSQVPTSGRTPRREQFF. The CDR3 DNA sequence: TGCGCCAGCAGCCAAGTTCCGACTAGCGGGAGGACGCCGCGGAGGGAGCAGTTCTTC.